What follows are 32 T cell receptor beta chains derived from one specimen sequenced in a study of blood T cell repertoires in COVID-19. Clones were sequenced by immunoSEQ multiplex PCR, and TCRdb holds only the in-frame ones, with some missing. The data contain 130,000 or so clones, around 85% of them singletons. The material sequenced was peripheral blood. The origin of the receptors is a woman of 80 years or more with acute or convalescent COVID-19.

V is TRBV10-3 and J is TRBJ1-2; TRBD1 aligns across 7 bases. Germline trimming cut 3 bases from V and 5 bases from J; bases unmatched to any gene: 6. The V gene's germline CDR1 is ENHRY and CDR2 SYGVKD. The CDR3 totals 14 residues. This CDR3 reads CAISDSGGGYGYTF. In DNA, the CDR3 is TGTGCCATCAGTGACTCAGGGGGTGGATATGGCTACACCTTC.

The V gene is TRBV11-2, the J gene TRBJ2-4; 10 bases line up with TRBD2. This CDR3 is built from 16 residues. V shed 1 base and J 6 bases; nucleotides not matched to a gene: 6. Germline V gives CDR1 SGHAT, CDR2 FQNNGV. This chain's CDR3 is CASSLGASGGPNIQYF. CDR3 bases: TGTGCCAGCAGCTTAGGCGCTAGCGGGGGACCAAACATTCAGTACTTC.

V and J are TRBV4-1 and TRBJ2-3; D perhaps matches TRBD2 (6 bases). This CDR3 is 16 amino acids long. In germline, CDR1 is MGHRA, CDR2 YSYEKL. Trimming pared 5 bases from V and 0 bases from J, leaving 15 bases between. CDR3 DNA: TGCGCCAGCAGCGCCCGAAGGGCGGGGAGCACAGATACGCAGTATTTT. This codes for CASSARRAGSTDTQYF.

The chain is built from TRBV3-1 (or the pseudogene TRBV3-2) and TRBJ1-3; a possible D gene is TRBD1 (6 bases). The CDR3 is 17 amino acids. CDR1 and CDR2 from the germline V gene are LGHDT and YNNKEL (reference sequence). V dropped 2 bases and J dropped 0 bases, with 14 bases sitting between them. CDR3: CASSQPGTLASGNTIYF. The CDR3 coding sequence is TGTGCCAGCAGCCAACCCGGGACATTGGCCTCTGGAAACACCATATATTTT.

This rearrangement joins TRBV7-2 to TRBJ2-3, with 14 positions matching TRBD2. The CDR3 has 16 amino acids. CDR1 and CDR2 (germline): SGHTA, FQGNSA. With V trimmed by 1 base and J by 4 bases, 1 base remained unmatched. This CDR3 is CASSLGLAGGSDTQYF. The CDR3 bases are TGTGCCAGCAGCTTAGGACTAGCGGGGGGGTCAGATACGCAGTATTTT.

The CDR3 spells CSVEDQGGAEGNTIYF. CDR3 coding DNA: TGCAGCGTTGAAGATCAAGGGGGGGCGGAAGGAAACACCATATATTTT. The chain couples TRBV29-1 to TRBJ1-3, with D perhaps TRBD1 (6 bases). The CDR3 contains 16 residues. Trimming cost V 0 bases and J 4 bases, with 16 bases left between them. The germline V gene encodes CDR1 SQVTM and CDR2 ANQGSEA. The full variable domain, rest sourced from reference TRBV29-1 and TRBJ1-3, is SAVISQKPSRDICQRGTSLTIQCQVDSQVTMMFWYRQQPGQSLTLIATANQGSEATYESGFVIDKFPISRPNLTFSTLTVSNMSPEDSSIYLCSVEDQGGAEGNTIYFGEGSWLTVV.

The chain joins TRBV10-2 to TRBJ1-2, with D perhaps TRBD1 (6 bases). V shed 5 bases and J shed 4 bases, with 14 bases lying between them. This CDR3 has 14 amino acids. CDR1 WSHSY and CDR2 SAAADI come from the germline V gene. DNA of the CDR3: TGCGCCAGCAGTAGCGGGGGCAGTAGCTATGGCTACACCTTC. It is translated as CASSSGGSSYGYTF.

The genes are TRBV5-1 and TRBJ1-1; perhaps TRBD1 as D (6 bases). The germline gives CDR1 SGHRS, CDR2 YFSETQ. V lost 4 bases and J lost 3, with 13 bases in between. CDR3 length: 14 residues. CDR3 protein: CASSIEQGYTEAFF. For the CDR3, the DNA is TGCGCCAGCAGCATAGAACAGGGATACACTGAAGCTTTCTTT.

The genes are TRBV19 and TRBJ1-3; TRBD1 aligns across 7 bases. This CDR3 has 15 amino acids. Germline V gene sequence: CDR1 LNHDA, CDR2 SQIVND (reference sequence). The V and J ends lost 5 bases and 0 bases, in that order; junction bases with no gene match: 4. The CDR3, as DNA: TGTGCCAGTAGTTCTACAGGGGACTCTGGAAACACCATATATTTT. Translating gives CASSSTGDSGNTIYF.

The rearrangement uses TRBV4-3 and TRBJ1-4, with 7 bases lining up with TRBD1. The J segment lost 7 bases and the V segment lost 5 bases, leaving 10 bases of the junction unmatched. Germline V gives CDR1 LGHNA, CDR2 YSLEER. The CDR3 length is 15 residues. The CDR3 nucleotides read TGCGCCAGCAGCAAGAGACAGGGAGTCGGTGAAAAACTGTTTTTT. Amino acids: CASSKRQGVGEKLFF.

The CDR3 nucleotides are TGTGCCAGCAGCGGAGACAGGGGGCTAGGTTCACCCCTCCACTTT. Its protein is CASSGDRGLGSPLHF. This sequence joins TRBV7-2 and TRBJ1-6; 10 bases agree with TRBD1. Trimming took 5 bases from V and 9 from J; bases not matched to a gene: 7. The CDR3 spans 15 residues. CDR1 is SGHTA, CDR2 FQGNSA, per germline. Based on the CDR3 plus reference TRBV7-2 and TRBJ1-6, the full variable domain is GAGVSQSPSNKVTEKGKDVELRCDPISGHTALYWYRQSLGQGLEFLIYFQGNSAPDKSGLPSDRFSAERTGGSVSTLTIQRTQQEDSAVYLCASSGDRGLGSPLHFGNGTRLTVT.

CDR3 in DNA: TGTGCCAGCAGTCTCCACCGTCAGGGGACTGAAGCTTTCTTT. This codes for CASSLHRQGTEAFF. The V call is TRBV25-1, the J call TRBJ1-1, with D possibly TRBD1 on 6 matching bases. Trimming stripped 5 bases from V and 5 bases from J, with 15 bases between. This CDR3 contains 14 residues. Germline CDR1 is MGHDK and CDR2 is SYGVNS.

The chain recombines TRBV29-1 with TRBJ2-3, with TRBD2 as a possible D gene (5 bases). The V gene lost 0 bases and the J gene lost 0 bases, with 16 bases spanning the gap. Germline V gives CDR1 SQVTM, CDR2 ANQGSEA. This CDR3 spans 17 amino acids. CDR3 in DNA: TGCAGCGTTGAAGAACGATTCCAGCGGCCTAGCACAGATACGCAGTATTTT. It codes for CSVEERFQRPSTDTQYF.

The chain is built from TRBV18 and TRBJ1-6; 8 nucleotides match TRBD1. Germline trimming cut 8 bases from V and 8 bases from J; bases unmatched to any gene: 8. CDR1 is KGHSH and CDR2 is LQKENI in the germline V gene. The CDR3 has 14 amino acids. CDR3 protein: CASTRQGRDSPLHF. The CDR3 DNA follows: TGTGCCAGCACCCGACAGGGGCGAGATTCACCCCTCCACTTT.

This clone came up a few times. This sample also contains other DNA sequences that code for the same CDR3. This chain links TRBV2 with TRBJ2-3; D may be TRBD2 (6 bases). Germline CDR1 is SNHLY and CDR2 is FYNNEI. CDR3 length equals 13 residues. V was cut by 8 bases and J by 3 bases, with 12 bases left in between. The CDR3 loop reads CASGGVGTDTQYF. For the CDR3, the DNA is TGTGCCAGCGGAGGGGTAGGGACAGATACGCAGTATTTT.

This chain links TRBV12-5 with TRBJ2-5; 8 bases align to TRBD1. Germline trimming cut 2 bases from V and 1 base from J; bases unmatched to any gene: 3. The length of the CDR3 is 15 residues. Germline assignment: CDR1 LGHNT and CDR2 FRNRAP. The CDR3 loop reads CASGLLTGGQETQYF. CDR3 coding DNA: TGTGCTAGTGGTTTGTTAACAGGGGGCCAAGAGACCCAGTACTTC. Looking up the rest from reference TRBV12-5 and TRBJ2-5 gives the full variable domain: DARVTQTPRHKVTEMGQEVTMRCQPILGHNTVFWYRQTMMQGLELLAYFRNRAPLDDSGMPKDRFSAEMPDATLATLKIQPSEPRDSAVYFCASGLLTGGQETQYFGPGTRLLVL.

Here the CDR3 DNA reads TGCAGCGTTACCCACACCGGACAGGGGAACACTGAAGCTTTCTTT. Residues: CSVTHTGQGNTEAFF. The chain joins TRBV29-1 to TRBJ1-1, with 8 bases matching TRBD1. V lost 5 bases and J lost 1; bases outside the gene matches: 9. This CDR3 has 15 residues. From germline, CDR1 is SQVTM and CDR2 ANQGSEA.

The chain uses TRBV14 and TRBJ1-6; possible D gene TRBD1, 5 bases. Trimming cost V 5 bases and J 2 bases, with 7 bases left between them. The V gene's germline CDR1 is SGHDN and CDR2 FVKESK. The CDR3 totals 14 residues. The CDR3 is CASSWTTYNSPLHF. The CDR3 DNA is TGTGCCAGCAGCTGGACAACCTATAATTCACCCCTCCACTTT.

This chain uses TRBV24-1 with TRBJ2-3; 13 bases match TRBD2. This CDR3 comprises 16 residues. The germline gives CDR1 KGHDR, CDR2 SFDVKD. After removal of 6 bases from V and 2 bases from J, the junction contained 4 bases not matched to a gene. CDR3: CATSPGLAGITDTQYF. In nucleotides, the CDR3 is TGTGCCACCAGTCCGGGACTAGCGGGGATCACAGATACGCAGTATTTT.

The J gene is TRBJ1-5, the V gene TRBV2; D remains unclear. Deletions cut 4 bases from V and 4 bases from J, with 5 bases between. The CDR3 runs 12 residues. Germline CDR1 reads SNHLY; CDR2 reads FYNNEI. The DNA for the CDR3 is TGTGCCAGCAGTGGAGTAAATCAGCCCCAGCATTTT. Translating it yields CASSGVNQPQHF.

CDR3 sequence (DNA): TGTGCCAGCAGCTTGGACAGGGTCACCGGGGAGCTGTTTTTT. Its protein is CASSLDRVTGELFF. The chain employs TRBV5-6 and TRBJ2-2, with D possibly being TRBD1 (6 bases). CDR3 length: 14 amino acids. CDR1 and CDR2 (germline): SGHDT, YYEEEE. The ends were cut back, 0 bases at V and 4 bases at J, with 7 bases in the middle.

This chain uses TRBV7-9 with TRBJ1-6, with D perhaps matching TRBD1 (5 bases). Germline loops: CDR1 SEHNR, CDR2 FQNEAQ (reference sequence). The CDR3 sequence is 14 residues long. The V end lost 4 bases, the J end lost 10 bases, and 14 bases lay between the germline ends. The CDR3 sequence is CASSSHLGGSPLHF. Written as DNA, the CDR3 is TGTGCCAGCAGCTCCCATTTGGGGGGGTCACCCCTCCACTTT.

The chain recombines TRBV5-4 with TRBJ1-6; the D gene is possibly TRBD1 (6 bases). CDR1 SGHNT and CDR2 YYREEE come from the germline V gene (reference sequence). Trimming pared 2 bases from V and 6 bases from J, leaving 12 bases between. The length of the CDR3 is 15 residues. Here the CDR3 reads CASSFSGTSNSPLHF. CDR3 DNA: TGTGCCAGCAGCTTTTCCGGGACAAGTAATTCACCCCTCCACTTT. Complete variable domain (other parts from reference TRBV5-4 and TRBJ1-6): ETGVTQSPTHLIKTRGQQVTLRCSSQSGHNTVSWYQQALGQGPQFIFQYYREEENGRGNFPPRFSGLQFPNYSSELNVNALELDDSALYLCASSFSGTSNSPLHFGNGTRLTVT.

This clone was picked up one time. This chain connects TRBV7-9 to TRBJ1-1, with TRBD1 matching over 11 bases. The germline gives CDR1 SEHNR, CDR2 FQNEAQ (reference sequence). V was clipped by 3 bases and J by 4 bases; unmatched bases: 10. The CDR3 covers 17 residues. The CDR3 loop reads CASSFSPGQGEGTEAFF. DNA of the CDR3: TGTGCCAGCAGCTTTAGTCCGGGACAGGGGGAGGGCACTGAAGCTTTCTTT.

This rearrangement joins TRBV7-6 to TRBJ2-2; TRBD2 might be the D (6 bases). This CDR3 has 20 residues. Trimming cost V 1 base and J 0 bases, with 21 bases left between them. Germline V CDR1 and CDR2: SGHVS, FNYEAQ. The CDR3 protein is CASSLGVGGGFDANTGELFF. CDR3 in DNA: TGTGCCAGCAGCTTAGGTGTCGGAGGAGGGTTTGACGCGAACACCGGGGAGCTGTTTTTT.

The gene calls are TRBV9 and TRBJ2-7, with 7 nucleotides matching TRBD2. The CDR3 sequence is 17 residues long. The J segment lost 1 base and the V segment lost 3 bases, leaving 13 bases of the junction unmatched. Germline CDR1 is SGDLS and CDR2 is YYNGEE. The CDR3 DNA is TGTGCCAGCAGCGGAGGAGGGGCTAGCGGAACTTCCTACGAGCAGTACTTC. Encoded protein: CASSGGGASGTSYEQYF.

The chain uses TRBV7-9 and TRBJ2-2; D unclear. V was trimmed by 2 bases and J by 0 bases, leaving 7 bases between them. The CDR3 totals 15 residues. Germline assignment: CDR1 SEHNR and CDR2 FQNEAQ (reference sequence). The CDR3 protein is CASSLPGTNTGELFF. The CDR3 bases are TGTGCCAGCAGCTTACCGGGTACGAACACCGGGGAGCTGTTTTTT.

CDR3 bases: TGTGCCAGCAGCAACCGGACTAGCGGGAGGGCCAGGAATGAGCAGTTCTTC. It yields the protein CASSNRTSGRARNEQFF. This sequence joins TRBV7-9 and TRBJ2-1; 15 positions agree with TRBD2. This CDR3 is built from 17 residues. Germline loops: CDR1 SEHNR, CDR2 FQNEAQ (reference sequence). Trimming at V came to 5 bases and at J to 7 bases, leaving 9 bases not matched to a gene.

V and J are TRBV27 and TRBJ2-2, with 10 bases lining up with TRBD2. CDR1 is MNHEY and CDR2 is SMNVEV in the germline V gene (reference sequence). J was trimmed by 4 bases and V by 5 bases; bases with no gene match: 10. The CDR3 extends over 17 amino acids. DNA for the CDR3: TGTGCCAGCAGTGGCAGCCTAGCGGGAGTTCCCACCGGGGAGCTGTTTTTT. It yields the protein CASSGSLAGVPTGELFF.

The rearrangement links TRBV10-2 to TRBJ2-2, with 8 bases that match TRBD1. This CDR3 is built from 18 residues. V trimming: 3 bases; J trimming: 3 bases; junction bases outside the gene matches: 12. CDR1 WSHSY and CDR2 SAAADI come from the germline V gene. This chain's CDR3 is CASSEVGQGSIYTGELFF. Here the CDR3 DNA reads TGCGCCAGCAGTGAAGTAGGACAGGGCAGTATTTACACCGGGGAGCTGTTTTTT.

In its sample, this clone was seen once. This chain uses TRBV19 with TRBJ1-2; 8 nucleotides match TRBD1. Germline values: CDR1 LNHDA, CDR2 SQIVND (reference sequence). CDR3 length: 13 residues. Trimming cost V 5 bases and J 6 bases; bases outside gene matches: 5. As DNA, the CDR3 is TGTGCCAGTAGTCGACAGGGGAAAGATGGCTACACCTTC. This translates into CASSRQGKDGYTF.

This clone was detected only a few times. The V call is TRBV13, the J call TRBJ2-2, with 7 nucleotides matching TRBD1. The CDR3 contains 16 residues. Germline V gives CDR1 PRHDT, CDR2 FYEKMQ (reference sequence). Germline trimming cut 0 bases from V and 5 bases from J; bases unmatched to any gene: 6. The CDR3 is CASSLGGGARTGELFF. DNA for the CDR3: TGTGCCAGCAGCTTAGGAGGGGGCGCCCGGACCGGGGAGCTGTTTTTT.